The 9 T cell receptor beta chains below were found in one sample sequenced in a study of monozygotic twins with inflammatory bowel disease. TCRdb re-called the 5' RACE reads and gives one entry per CDR3 protein, without DNA. This listing includes 300,000 to 400,000 distinct CDR3 sequences. Sequencing used blood. These receptors came from a human donor with ulcerative colitis or Crohn's disease, or a healthy co-twin of an affected twin (not recorded which).

This rearrangement joins TRBV4-3 to TRBJ1-6. The CDR3 runs 16 residues. Germline-derived CDR1 and CDR2 are LGHNA and YSLEER. CDR3 sequence reads: CASSQEIGVYNSPLHF.

The chain is built from TRBV7-2 and TRBJ2-3; without DNA, the TCRdb call of TRBD2 cannot be checked. The CDR3 totals 16 residues. CDR1 is SGHTA and CDR2 is FQGNSA in the germline V gene. The CDR3 region is CASSLESGGLTDTQYF.

J is TRBJ2-7 and V is TRBV6-1; as DNA is missing, the TRBD1 call by TCRdb cannot be tested. The CDR3 has 16 amino acids. Per germline, CDR1 MNHNS and CDR2 SASEGT. CDR3 residues: CASRSSPGQGAHEQYF.

The chain combines TRBV20-1 with TRBJ2-5. From germline, CDR1 is DFQATT and CDR2 SNEGSKA (reference sequence). CDR3 length equals 12 residues. This CDR3 is CSAMNVQETQYF.

This chain uses TRBV30 with TRBJ2-4; TCRdb calls TRBD1, which cannot be checked without DNA. Germline V gives CDR1 GTSNPN, CDR2 SVGIG (reference sequence). The CDR3 runs 14 residues. The CDR3 loop reads CAWGAFSGKDIQYF. Full variable domain (remainder filled in from reference TRBV30 and TRBJ2-4): SQTIHQWPATLVQPVGSPLSLECTVEGTSNPNLYWYRQAAGRGLQLLFYSVGIGQISSEVPQNLSASRPQDRQFILSSKKLLLSDSGFYLCAWGAFSGKDIQYFGAGTRLSVL.

This chain uses TRBV7-9 with TRBJ2-1; the TRBD1 assignment by TCRdb is unverifiable without DNA. The V gene's germline CDR1 is SEHNR and CDR2 FQNEAQ (reference sequence). The CDR3 is 16 residues long. CDR3 sequence reads: CASSSRSGGQYNEQFF. The whole variable domain, remainder taken from reference TRBV7-9 and TRBJ2-1, is DTGVSQNPRHKITKRGQNVTFRCDPISEHNRLYWYRQTLGQGPEFLTYFQNEAQLEKSRLLSDRFSAERPKGSFSTLEIQRTEQGDSAMYLCASSSRSGGQYNEQFFGPGTRLTVL.

V gene TRBV15 combines with J gene TRBJ2-7; without DNA, the TCRdb call of TRBD1 cannot be checked. The CDR3 sequence is 13 residues long. Germline CDR1 reads LNHNV; CDR2 reads YYDKDF (reference sequence). The CDR3 here is CATSRDTAYEQYF.

The gene calls are TRBV18 and TRBJ1-1; TCRdb calls TRBD1, which cannot be checked without DNA. The CDR3 is made up of 15 amino acids. Germline V gives CDR1 KGHSH, CDR2 LQKENI. The CDR3 protein is CASSPLTAKGLEAFF. The whole variable domain, filled in from reference TRBV18 and TRBJ1-1, reads NAGVMQNPRHLVRRRGQEARLRCSPMKGHSHVYWYRQLPEEGLKFMVYLQKENIIDESGMPKERFSAEFPKEGPSILRIQQVVRGDSAAYFCASSPLTAKGLEAFFGQGTRLTVV.

The chain recombines TRBV7-9 with TRBJ2-7. The CDR3 consists of 12 residues. Germline V lookup: CDR1 SEHNR, CDR2 FQNEAQ (reference sequence). This chain's CDR3 is CASSLADYEQYF.